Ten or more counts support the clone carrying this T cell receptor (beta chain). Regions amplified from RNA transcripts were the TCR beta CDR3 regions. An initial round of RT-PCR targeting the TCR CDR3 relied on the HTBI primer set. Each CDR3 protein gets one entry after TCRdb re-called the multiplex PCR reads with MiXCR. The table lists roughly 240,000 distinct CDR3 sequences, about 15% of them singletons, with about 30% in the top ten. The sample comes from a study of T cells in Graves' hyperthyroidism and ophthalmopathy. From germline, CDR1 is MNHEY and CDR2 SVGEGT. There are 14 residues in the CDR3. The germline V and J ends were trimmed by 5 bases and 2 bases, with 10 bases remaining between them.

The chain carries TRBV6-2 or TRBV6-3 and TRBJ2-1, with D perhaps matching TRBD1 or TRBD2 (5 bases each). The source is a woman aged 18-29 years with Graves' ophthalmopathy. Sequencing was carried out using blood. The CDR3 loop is CASSRPGPYNEQFF. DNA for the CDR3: TGTGCCAGCAGTAGACCGGGACCCTACAATGAGCAGTTCTTC.